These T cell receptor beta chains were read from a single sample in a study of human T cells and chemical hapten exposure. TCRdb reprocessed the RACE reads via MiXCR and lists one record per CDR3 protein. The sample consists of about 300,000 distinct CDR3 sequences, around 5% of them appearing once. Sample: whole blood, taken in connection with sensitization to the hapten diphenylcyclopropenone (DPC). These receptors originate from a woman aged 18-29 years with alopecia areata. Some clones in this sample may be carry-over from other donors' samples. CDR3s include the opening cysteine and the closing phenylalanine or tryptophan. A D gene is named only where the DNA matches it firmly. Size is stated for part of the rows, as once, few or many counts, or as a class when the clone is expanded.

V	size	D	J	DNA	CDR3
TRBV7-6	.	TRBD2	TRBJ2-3	TGTGCCAGCAGCTTCTTCGGGGGGGCCACAGATACGCAGTATTTT	CASSFFGGATDTQYF
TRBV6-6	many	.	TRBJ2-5	TGTGCCAGCAGTTACAGGGAGGAGACCCAGTACTTC	CASSYREETQYF
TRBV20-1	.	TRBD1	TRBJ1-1	TGCAGTGCCGGGGACAGGGAGGTAGGAGACACTGAAGCTTTCTTT	CSAGDREVGDTEAFF
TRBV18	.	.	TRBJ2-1	TGTGCCAGCTCACCATATGGCGATGAGCAGTTCTTC	CASSPYGDEQFF
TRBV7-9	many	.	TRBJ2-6	TGTGCCAGCAGCTTAGGGGGGCCATTCTCGGACGTCCTGACTTTC	CASSLGGPFSDVLTF
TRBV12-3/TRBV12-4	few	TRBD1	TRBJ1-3	TGTGCCAGCAGCATTACAGGGGGCGGAAACACCATATATTTT	CASSITGGGNTIYF
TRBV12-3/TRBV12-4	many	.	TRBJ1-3	TGTGCCAGCAGTCCGGTCCCCTCTGGAAACACCATATATTTT	CASSPVPSGNTIYF
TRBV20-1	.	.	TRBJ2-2	TGCAGTGCTGCCGGGACCCTGGGTGGGGAGCTGTTTTTT	CSAAGTLGGELFF
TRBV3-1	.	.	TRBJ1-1	TGTGCCAGCAGCCTGGGAGAGGGACTGCTGAACACTGAAGCTTTCTTT	CASSLGEGLLNTEAFF
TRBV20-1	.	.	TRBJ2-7	TGCAGTGCTAGAGAGGTTCGGGCGCTGGGATACGAGCAGTACTTC	CSAREVRALGYEQYF
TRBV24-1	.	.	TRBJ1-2	TGTGCCACCAGTGAGGGGTCCTATGGCTACACCTTC	CATSEGSYGYTF
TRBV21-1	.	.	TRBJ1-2	TGTGCCAGCAGCACGGCGGAGAACTATGGCTACACCTTC	CASSTAENYGYTF
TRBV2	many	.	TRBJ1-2	TGTGCCAGCAGTGTTCGGGGGGACTCCTATGGCTACACCTTC	CASSVRGDSYGYTF
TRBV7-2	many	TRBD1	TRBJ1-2	TGTGCCAGCAGCTTCCGGGACAGCCTTAACTATGGCTACACCTTC	CASSFRDSLNYGYTF
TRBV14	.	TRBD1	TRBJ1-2	TGTGCCAGCAGCCCTAGGACAGGGGACGTGGAAGGCTACACCTTC	CASSPRTGDVEGYTF
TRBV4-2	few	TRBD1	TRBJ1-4	TGTGCCAGCAGAGACAGGGGCACTAATGAAAAACTGTTTTTT	CASRDRGTNEKLFF
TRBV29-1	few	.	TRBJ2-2	TGCAGCGTTGAAGATCCGGCAGAGAACACCGGGGAGCTGTTTTTT	CSVEDPAENTGELFF
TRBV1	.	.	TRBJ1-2	TGCACCAGGATTAAAACACGGGGAGTCAACTATGGCTACACCTTC	CTRIKTRGVNYGYTF
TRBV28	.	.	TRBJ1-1	TGTGCCAGCAGCGAAACAGGGCCCGCTGAAGCTTTCTTT	CASSETGPAEAFF
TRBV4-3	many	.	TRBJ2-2	TGCGCCAGCAGCCTTCCCCGCGCCGGGGAGCTGTTTTTT	CASSLPRAGELFF
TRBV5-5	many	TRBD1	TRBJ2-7	TGTGCCAGCAGCCCGGGACAGGCGATCGGCGAGCAGTACTTC	CASSPGQAIGEQYF
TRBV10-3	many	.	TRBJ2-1	TGTGCCATCGAAAGAGAAAGGACAGCGGCGGACAATGAGCAGTTCTTC	CAIERERTAADNEQFF